The T cell receptor (beta chain) under discussion was sequenced for a study of shared clonotypes between healthy human individuals. Assay runs were performed at deep level. Some 32,000 T cell genomes, or roughly 200 ng DNA, went into the sorted-subset replicate PCRs. Libraries were prepared by immunoSEQ multiplex PCR; TCRdb keeps only in-frame clonotypes and omits some of them. The sample includes over a million clones, roughly 96% seen only once; the top ten take approximately 1.2%. Trimming removed 4 bases from V and 7 bases from J; junction bases left unmatched: 9. Per germline, CDR1 SGHDT and CDR2 YYEEEE. The CDR3 covers 15 residues. Worth noting for this clone: Its specificity is unknown.

Study-wide results and limits: All-four-donor shared clonotypes had higher generation probabilities than non-shared clonotypes did.

Sequenced material: naive CD4+ T cells sorted from blood. Documented subset: CD45RA+ positively selected. The origin of this receptor is a man aged 30 to 39 in good health. The V gene is TRBV5-6, the J gene TRBJ2-1; 9 positions agree with TRBD2. Here the CDR3 DNA reads TGTGCCAGCAGCCCTGGGGCGGGAGGGCCGAATGAGCAGTTCTTC. Amino acids: CASSPGAGGPNEQFF.